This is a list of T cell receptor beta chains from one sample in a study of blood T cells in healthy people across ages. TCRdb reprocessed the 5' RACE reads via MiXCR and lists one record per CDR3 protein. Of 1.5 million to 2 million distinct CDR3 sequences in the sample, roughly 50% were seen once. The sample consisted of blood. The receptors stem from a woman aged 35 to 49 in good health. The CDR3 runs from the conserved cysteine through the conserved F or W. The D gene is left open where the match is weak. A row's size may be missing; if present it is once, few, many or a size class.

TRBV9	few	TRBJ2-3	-	TGTGCCAGCAGCGGGGTGGGTTACTCAGATACGCAGTATTTT	CASSGVGYSDTQYF
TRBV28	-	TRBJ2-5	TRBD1	TGTGCCAGCAGAAAACCCGGGACAGGCCAAGAGACCCAGTACTTC	CASRKPGTGQETQYF
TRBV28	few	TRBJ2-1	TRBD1	TGTGCCAGCAGGATTCACAGGGGAATAAGCTCCTACAATGAGCAGTTCTTC	CASRIHRGISSYNEQFF
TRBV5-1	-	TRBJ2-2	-	TGCGCCAGCAGCGGCCAGGGCAGGGAGAACACCGGGGAGCTGTTTTTT	CASSGQGRENTGELFF
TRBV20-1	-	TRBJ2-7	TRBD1	TGCAGTGCGTCAGCTCAGACAGGGGGCAGGGTTCGGGACGAGCAGTACTTC	CSASAQTGGRVRDEQYF
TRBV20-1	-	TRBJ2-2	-	TGCAGTGCTGACGGCACCGAGAACACCGGGGAGCTGTTTTTT	CSADGTENTGELFF
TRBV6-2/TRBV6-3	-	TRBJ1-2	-	TGTGCCAGCACCTTCGGCTGGGGTGGTGGCTATGGCTACACCTTC	CASTFGWGGGYGYTF
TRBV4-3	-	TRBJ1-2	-	TGCGCCAGCAGCCAAGAAGGGGGGATTGGGAATGGCTACACCTTC	CASSQEGGIGNGYTF
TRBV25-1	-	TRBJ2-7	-	TGTGCCAGCAGGATAGAAGGTACCTACGAGCAGTACTTC	CASRIEGTYEQYF
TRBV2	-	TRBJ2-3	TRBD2	TGTGCCAGCAGCGCCGAAGCGGGGGCCCTTACAGATACGCAGTATTTT	CASSAEAGALTDTQYF
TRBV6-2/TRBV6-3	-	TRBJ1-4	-	TGTGCCAGCAGAGGACGGATAGATGAAAAACTGTTTTTT	CASRGRIDEKLFF
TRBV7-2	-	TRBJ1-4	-	TGTGCCAGCAGCCGCAGCCAAGCAACTAATGAAAAACTGTTTTTT	CASSRSQATNEKLFF
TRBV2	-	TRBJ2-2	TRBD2	TGTGCCAGCAGTCGGAGACTAGCGGGGGGGTCCAACACCGGGGAGCTGTTTTTT	CASSRRLAGGSNTGELFF
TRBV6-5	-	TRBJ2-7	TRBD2	TGTGCCAGCGGGGGGCTAGCGGGGGGTTCCTACGAGCAGTACTTC	CASGGLAGGSYEQYF
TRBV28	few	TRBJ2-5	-	TGTGCCAGCAGTTACTACCAGCGGGAGACCCAGTACTTC	CASSYYQRETQYF
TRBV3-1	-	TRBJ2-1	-	TGTGCCAGCAGCCAAGATCGGCAGGAGCAGTTCTTC	CASSQDRQEQFF
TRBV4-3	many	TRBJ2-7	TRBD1	TGCGCCAGCAGCCAAGGGCCCCGGGACAGGGTCTACGAGCAGTACTTC	CASSQGPRDRVYEQYF
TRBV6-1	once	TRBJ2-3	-	TGTGCCAGCAAGACCAGTACCGTTAGGAGCACAGATACGCAGTATTTT	CASKTSTVRSTDTQYF
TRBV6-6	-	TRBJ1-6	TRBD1	TGTGCCAGCAGTAAAAGCAGGGGGAATTCACCCCTCCACTTT	CASSKSRGNSPLHF
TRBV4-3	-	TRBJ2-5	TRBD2	TGCGCCAGCAGCCATAATCGGGGGGGCGCTGAGACCCAGTACTTC	CASSHNRGGAETQYF
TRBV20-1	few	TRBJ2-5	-	TGCAGTGCTAGGCTAGGGGCCCAAGAGACCCAGTACTTC	CSARLGAQETQYF
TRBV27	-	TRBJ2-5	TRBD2	TGTGCCAGCATTCCGGTAGCGGGGGGGCAGGAGACCCAGTACTTC	CASIPVAGGQETQYF
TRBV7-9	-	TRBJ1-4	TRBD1	TGTGCCAGCAGCTCGACAGGGGGCCCTGGTGAAAAACTGTTTTTT	CASSSTGGPGEKLFF
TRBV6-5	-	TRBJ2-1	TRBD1	TGTGCCAGCAGTCGAGCGACAGGGGCCTACAATGAGCAGTTCTTC	CASSRATGAYNEQFF
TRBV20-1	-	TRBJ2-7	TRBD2	TGCAGTGCCCGGGGGGTACACTCCTACGAGCAGTACTTC	CSARGVHSYEQYF
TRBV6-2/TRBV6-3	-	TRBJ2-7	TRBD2	TGTGCCAGCAGTTGCCCCACGAGCGGGGGGTACACCTACGAGCAGTACTTC	CASSCPTSGGYTYEQYF
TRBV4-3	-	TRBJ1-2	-	TGCGCCAGCAGCCAAGATGCGACAGGCCATGGCCACACCTTC	CASSQDATGHGHTF
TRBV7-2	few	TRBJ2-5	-	TGTGCCAGCAGCCCCCCAGCATATTGGGAGACCCAGTACTTC	CASSPPAYWETQYF
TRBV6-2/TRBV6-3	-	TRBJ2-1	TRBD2	TGTGCCAGCAGTTTACATACTAGCGGGGGGGCCCGGGAGCAGTTCTTC	CASSLHTSGGAREQFF
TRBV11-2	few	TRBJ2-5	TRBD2	TGTGCCAGCAGCCCCGACCGGACTAGCGGAGAGCAGTACTTC	CASSPDRTSGEQYF
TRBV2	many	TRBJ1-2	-	TGCGCCAGCAGCGAACGGAACTATGGCTACACCTTC	CASSERNYGYTF
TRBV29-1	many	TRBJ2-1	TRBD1	TGCAGCGTACAACAGGGGAGAGAGCAGTTCTTC	CSVQQGREQFF
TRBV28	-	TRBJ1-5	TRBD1	TGTGCCAGCGGGACCGACAGGGCCGGGCAGCCCCAGCATTTT	CASGTDRAGQPQHF
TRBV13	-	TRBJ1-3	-	TGTGCCAGCAGCTCGGAGGAGAACTCTGGAAACACCATATATTTT	CASSSEENSGNTIYF
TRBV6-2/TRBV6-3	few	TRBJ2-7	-	TGTGCCAGCAGTTACAGCCCCGAGATCTCCTACGAGCAGTACTTC	CASSYSPEISYEQYF
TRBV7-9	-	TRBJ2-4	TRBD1	TGTGCCACCAGCCTAGGGGGCGCGGCCAAAAACATTCAGTACTTC	CATSLGGAAKNIQYF
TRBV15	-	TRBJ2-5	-	TGTGCCACCTCCTACGCGGGCCCTCCGCAAGAGACCCAGTACTTC	CATSYAGPPQETQYF
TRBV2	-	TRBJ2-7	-	TGTGCCAGCAGTGAATCGGCGGAATTGACTAGGGACGAGCAGTACTTC	CASSESAELTRDEQYF
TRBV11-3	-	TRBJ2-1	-	TGTGCCAGCAGCTTTTCGGAGAGCTCCTACAATGAGCAGTTCTTC	CASSFSESSYNEQFF
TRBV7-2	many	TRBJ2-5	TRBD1	TGTGCCAGCAGTCTGGGACAGGAAGAGACCCAGTACTTC	CASSLGQEETQYF
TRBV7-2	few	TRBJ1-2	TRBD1	TGTGCCAGCAGCTTAGATGGGACAGGGGGGAGTGGCTACACCTTC	CASSLDGTGGSGYTF
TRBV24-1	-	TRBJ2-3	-	TGTGCCACCAGCAAGCGACAGGGACTGTCGAATGCAGATACGCAGTATTTT	CATSKRQGLSNADTQYF
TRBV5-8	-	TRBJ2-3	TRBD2	TGTGCCAGCAGCGACTGGCGGGGGACTAGCCCAGATACGCAGTATTTT	CASSDWRGTSPDTQYF
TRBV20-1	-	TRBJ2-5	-	TGCAGTGCTAGGGTCGGCAGTTACAATGAGCAGTACTTC	CSARVGSYNEQYF
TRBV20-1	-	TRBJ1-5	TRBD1	TGCAGTGCTGTACAGGGGGAGTATCAGCCCCAGCATTTT	CSAVQGEYQPQHF
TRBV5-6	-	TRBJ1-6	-	TGTGCCAGCAGACCTAGGACGAGGATGAATAATTCACCCCTCCACTTT	CASRPRTRMNNSPLHF
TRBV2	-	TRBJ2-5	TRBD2	TGTGCCAGCAGTGATAGCCTAGCGGGGGCACAGGGTGAGCAGTACTTC	CASSDSLAGAQGEQYF
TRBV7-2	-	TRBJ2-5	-	TGTGCCAGCAGCTTAGGCCACCAGCGTGAGACCCAGTACTTC	CASSLGHQRETQYF
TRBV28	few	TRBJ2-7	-	TGTGCCAGCAGTTCCCGGGTCCACACAAGGGGAACCCAGTACTTC	CASSSRVHTRGTQYF
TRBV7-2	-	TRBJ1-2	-	TGTGCCAGCAGCTTAGAAGGCGCGGGGGCGCGGTATGGCTACACCTTC	CASSLEGAGARYGYTF
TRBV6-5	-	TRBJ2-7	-	TGTGCCAGCAGTCCCCTGGCTGGGGTGAGCCCCTACGAGCAGTACTTC	CASSPLAGVSPYEQYF
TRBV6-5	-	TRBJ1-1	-	TGTGCCAGCAGTTACTCGAAGGTGGGGTCCTCCAAGGGGGCTTTCTTT	CASSYSKVGSSKGAFF
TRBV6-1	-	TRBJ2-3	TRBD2	TGTGCCAGCAGTGGGGCTTTAAGAGCGGGAGGCACAGATACGCAGTATTTT	CASSGALRAGGTDTQYF
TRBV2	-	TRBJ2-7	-	TGTGCCAGCAGGGCCGGGGACACAACCTACGAGCAGTACTTC	CASRAGDTTYEQYF